The 6 T cell receptor beta chains in this list originate from one sample, sequenced in a study of cytotoxic CD8 clonotypes in ibrutinib-treated CLL. The repertoire was sequenced with immunoSEQ multiplex PCR; TCRdb's copy has only in-frame clones and lacks some. The sample comprises about 15,000 clones, about 55% of which are singletons, and under 40% rests with the top ten. Sequenced material: PBMCs, taken at an approximately 26-month disease-progression time point, from a patient treated with ibrutinib. The source of these receptors is a human donor with chronic lymphocytic leukemia.

V is TRBV5-1 and J is TRBJ1-1, with 8 bases matching TRBD1. Losses at the gene ends were 3 bases for V and 7 bases for J; bases not matched to a gene: 2. Looked up from germline, CDR1 is SGHRS and CDR2 is YFSETQ. The CDR3 runs 12 residues. CDR3 sequence (DNA): TGCGCCAGCAGCTCTGGGACAGGTGAAGCTTTCTTT. It specifies CASSSGTGEAFF.

The chain joins TRBV19 to TRBJ2-7, with 8 bases fitting TRBD1. The CDR3 runs 13 residues. V gave up 7 bases and J gave up 3 bases; unmatched junction bases: 5. Germline-derived CDR1 and CDR2 are LNHDA and SQIVND (reference sequence). As DNA, the CDR3 is TGTGCCAGTAACGCCGGACAGGGCTACGAGCAGTACTTC. Protein sequence: CASNAGQGYEQYF.

This sequence joins TRBV7-6 and TRBJ2-5; 9 nucleotides match TRBD1. With 5 bases clipped from V and 1 base from J, the junction kept 5 bases outside the gene matches. The CDR3 contains 15 residues. Germline lookup yields CDR1 SGHVS and CDR2 FNYEAQ. The CDR3 here is CASSLPGQGQETQYF. For the CDR3, the DNA is TGTGCCAGCAGCCTACCGGGACAGGGCCAAGAGACCCAGTACTTC.

The chain links TRBV2 to TRBJ1-1; D gene unclear. Germline V CDR1 and CDR2: SNHLY, FYNNEI. With 5 bases removed from V and 1 base from J, the gap between germline ends came to 8 bases. This CDR3 region has 13 residues. CDR3 DNA sequence: TGTGCCAGCAGTCCCCGGGGGAACACTGAAGCTTTCTTT. Translated, it gives CASSPRGNTEAFF.

The chain recombines TRBV5-1 with TRBJ1-6; a weak D match, TRBD1 (5 bases). The V gene lost 3 bases and the J gene lost 8 bases, with 27 bases spanning the gap. The CDR3 is 19 residues long. CDR1 and CDR2 (germline): SGHRS, YFSETQ. The DNA of the CDR3 is TGCGCCAGCAGCTATACTAGGCTGGTACCGGGGCTGGAGGATTCACCCCTCCACTTT. Its protein product is CASSYTRLVPGLEDSPLHF.

This chain joins TRBV4-1 and TRBJ2-3, with TRBD2 matching over 8 bases. CDR3 length: 17 residues. Germline V gene data show CDR1 as MGHRA and CDR2 as YSYEKL. J was trimmed by 4 bases and V by 0 bases; bases with no gene match: 9. Here the CDR3 reads CASSQESTGGLSDTQYF. Written as DNA, the CDR3 is TGCGCCAGCAGCCAAGAGAGTACGGGGGGGCTTTCAGATACGCAGTATTTT.